Listed here are 5 T cell receptor beta chains from one sample, sequenced in a study of T-cell reconstitution after alpha-beta-depleted transplantation in children. For TCRbeta, the library was prepared with unique molecular identifiers. TCRdb used MiXCR to reprocess the PCR reads, holding one entry per CDR3 protein. The repertoire has roughly 300,000 distinct CDR3 sequences, more than 9% of them found once; the top ten carry 20% to 25%. Sequencing used peripheral blood, obtained 180 days after TCRalphabeta/CD19-depleted stem cell transplant. These receptors were taken from a male patient under 10 years old who had a stem cell transplant for chronic granulomatous disease, so the T cells may come from the graft donor.

With respect to this clonotype: This may arise from a read error, as a much more abundant clone is one base away. The CDR3 here is CATSRAFSGSLNTRELFF. The DNA of the CDR3 is TGTGCCACCAGCAGAGCCTTTAGCGGGAGCCTTAACACCCGGGAGCTGTTTTTT. The chain employs TRBV15 and TRBJ2-2; 9 positions match TRBD2. CDR1 LNHNV and CDR2 YYDKDF come from the germline V gene (reference sequence). The CDR3 length is 18 residues.

This clonotype was detected ten times or more. The chain combines TRBV27 with TRBJ2-7, with TRBD2 identical over 9 bases. With V trimmed by 3 bases and J by 5 bases, 8 bases remained unmatched. The CDR3 has 15 residues. Germline loops: CDR1 MNHEY, CDR2 SMNVEV (reference sequence). DNA for the CDR3: TGTGCCAGCAGTTTCGGGGGCGCGGGAGGGAACGAGCAGTACTTC. Translation: CASSFGGAGGNEQYF.

There are many counts of this clonotype. V and J are TRBV27 and TRBJ1-1; D uncertain. Trimming took 3 bases from V and 3 from J, leaving 8 bases between them. Germline assignment: CDR1 MNHEY and CDR2 SMNVEV (reference sequence). The length of the CDR3 is 13 residues. CDR3 region: CASSFSTYTEAFF. The CDR3 DNA reads TGTGCCAGCAGTTTTTCTACGTACACTGAAGCTTTCTTT.

This clonotype was seen at least ten times. V and J are TRBV9 and TRBJ1-6; D is unclear. The CDR3 length is 15 residues. Germline V lookup: CDR1 SGDLS, CDR2 YYNGEE. The V and J ends lost 0 bases and 3 bases respectively, with 7 bases between them. The CDR3, as DNA: TGTGCCAGCAGCGTAGACGGGCACTATAATTCACCCCTCCACTTT. Protein: CASSVDGHYNSPLHF.

This clonotype was recorded at least ten times. The chain employs TRBV5-1 and TRBJ2-7, with 8 bases aligning to TRBD1. This CDR3 spans 16 amino acids. The germline gives CDR1 SGHRS, CDR2 YFSETQ. Germline trimming cut 3 bases from V and 0 bases from J; bases unmatched to any gene: 8. The CDR3 protein is CASSSGQGLSSYEQYF. The CDR3 DNA reads TGCGCCAGCAGCTCAGGACAGGGATTAAGCTCCTACGAGCAGTACTTC.